Shown below are 31 T cell receptor beta chains from a single sample sequenced in a study of shared clonotypes between healthy human individuals. Here immunoSEQ multiplex PCR was the method, and the copy in TCRdb shows in-frame clones only, minus some. The sample shows over a million clones, roughly 80% of them seen only once. Sequences were obtained from memory CD4+ T cells sorted from blood. The subset here: CD45RA-negative fraction. These receptors were taken from a man between 18 and 35 years old in good health.

The chain couples TRBV7-8 to TRBJ1-1, with 7 bases lining up with TRBD1. The J segment lost 6 bases and the V segment lost 5 bases, leaving 9 bases of the junction unmatched. Per the germline V gene, CDR1 is SGHVS and CDR2 is FQNEAQ. The CDR3 totals 14 residues. The CDR3 region has the DNA TGTGCCAGCAGCGTCCGACAGGGAGGCGCTGAAGCTTTCTTT. It specifies CASSVRQGGAEAFF.

In the case of this clone: A much larger clone lies a single base off, so this may be a read error. The chain uses TRBV7-2 and TRBJ1-6; no clear D. This CDR3 has 15 amino acids. With 3 bases removed from V and 0 bases from J, the gap between germline ends came to 6 bases. Germline CDR1 and CDR2: SGHTA and FQGNSA. The CDR3 DNA reads as TGTGCCAGCAGCTTTCAGAGCTCCTATAATTCACCCCTCCACTTT. Amino acid sequence: CASSFQSSYNSPLHF.

Comments on this clone: In the same sample, other DNA sequences code for this CDR3. The chain links TRBV18 to TRBJ2-5; the D is unclear. This CDR3 comprises 11 residues. Looked up from germline, CDR1 is KGHSH and CDR2 is LQKENI. Trimming took 3 bases from V and 4 from J, leaving 3 bases between them. CDR3 bases: TGTGCCAGCTCACCGACAGAGACCCAGTACTTC. This encodes CASSPTETQYF. Full variable domain (outside the CDR3, taken from reference TRBV18 and TRBJ2-5): NAGVMQNPRHLVRRRGQEARLRCSPMKGHSHVYWYRQLPEEGLKFMVYLQKENIIDESGMPKERFSAEFPKEGPSILRIQQVVRGDSAAYFCASSPTETQYFGPGTRLLVL.

This clone has a count of ten or more. The same CDR3 also results from other DNA sequences found in this sample. This chain joins TRBV5-1 and TRBJ2-7, with a weak D call TRBD1 (5 bases). Germline CDR1 and CDR2: SGHRS and YFSETQ. The CDR3 runs 14 residues. The V end lost 2 bases, the J end lost 4 bases, and 13 bases lay between the germline ends. CDR3 nucleotide sequence: TGCGCCAGCAGCTTTAACGGGCAGGGATACGAGCAGTACTTC. Protein sequence: CASSFNGQGYEQYF.

This chain uses TRBV30 with TRBJ1-3; no clear D. The CDR3 runs to 13 residues. V was shortened by 6 bases and J by 0 bases, with 9 bases between the two germline ends. CDR1 and CDR2 from the germline V gene are GTSNPN and SVGIG (reference sequence). The DNA of the CDR3 is TGTGCCTGTGCTAGGGACTCTGGAAACACCATATATTTT. This sequence encodes CACARDSGNTIYF.

The chain carries TRBV2 and TRBJ2-6; the match to TRBD1 covers 7 bases. V lost 6 bases and J lost 13; bases outside the gene matches: 12. From germline, CDR1 is SNHLY and CDR2 FYNNEI. This CDR3 has 14 residues. This chain's CDR3 is CASRVGTVREVLTF. The DNA of the CDR3 is TGTGCCAGCAGGGTCGGGACAGTCAGGGAGGTCCTGACTTTC.

This chain uses TRBV15 with TRBJ1-1; weak D call: TRBD1 (5 bases). Germline V gene data show CDR1 as LNHNV and CDR2 as YYDKDF (reference sequence). The ends were cut back, 4 bases at V and 8 bases at J, with 20 bases in the middle. This CDR3 comprises 15 residues. The CDR3 loop is CATSTITEGPPEAFF. CDR3 DNA: TGTGCCACCAGCACCATAACCGAGGGACCACCCGAAGCTTTCTTT. The full variable domain, completed using reference TRBV15 and TRBJ1-1, is DAMVIQNPRYQVTQFGKPVTLSCSQTLNHNVMYWYQQKSSQAPKLLFHYYDKDFNNEADTPDNFQSRRPNTSFCFLDIRSPGLGDTAMYLCATSTITEGPPEAFFGQGTRLTVV.

The rearrangement links TRBV6-1 to TRBJ1-5; D gene uncertain. The V end lost 8 bases, the J end lost 1 base, and 12 bases lay between the germline ends. CDR1 is MNHNS, CDR2 SASEGT, per germline. The length of the CDR3 is 14 residues. The CDR3 region is CASRRAISNQPQHF. CDR3 nucleotides: TGTGCCAGCCGTCGGGCGATAAGCAATCAGCCCCAGCATTTT.

V gene TRBV7-2 combines with J gene TRBJ2-7; the D gene could be TRBD1 or TRBD2 (6 bases each). Germline V lookup: CDR1 SGHTA, CDR2 FQGNSA. V lost 4 bases and J 4 bases, leaving 17 bases between the germline ends. This CDR3 is built from 15 residues. The CDR3 here is CASSSLRGVQYEQYF. The CDR3 DNA is TGTGCCAGCAGCTCCCTTAGGGGGGTACAGTACGAGCAGTACTTC.

The chain is built from TRBV27 and TRBJ1-5; no firm D call. V lost 3 bases, J lost 1 base, and 22 bases lay in between. The CDR3 is made up of 19 amino acids. Germline lookup yields CDR1 MNHEY and CDR2 SMNVEV (reference sequence). This CDR3 is CASSFNEQAIHLSNQPQHF. The CDR3 DNA follows: TGTGCCAGCAGTTTCAATGAGCAGGCGATCCATTTAAGCAATCAGCCCCAGCATTTT.

The V call is TRBV18, the J call TRBJ2-1; either TRBD1 or TRBD2 may supply D (5 bases each). This CDR3 has 17 amino acids. Trimming took 0 bases from V and 8 from J, leaving 20 bases between them. The germline gives CDR1 KGHSH, CDR2 LQKENI. The CDR3 bases are TGTGCCAGCTCACCACCGGTTAGGGGAGCGTTCGATGATGAGCAGTTCTTC. Translated: CASSPPVRGAFDDEQFF.

This chain uses TRBV18 with TRBJ1-6; D possibly corresponds to TRBD1 (5 bases). The V gene's germline CDR1 is KGHSH and CDR2 LQKENI. The length of the CDR3 is 13 residues. Trimming pared 8 bases from V and 7 bases from J, leaving 12 bases between. The DNA for the CDR3 is TGTGCCAGCACCAGGGATTTCAATTCACCCCTCCACTTT. Encoded protein: CASTRDFNSPLHF.

V is TRBV18 and J is TRBJ2-6; D is uncertain. V lost 3 bases and J 0 bases, leaving 15 bases between the germline ends. This CDR3 has 18 amino acids. The germline V gene encodes CDR1 KGHSH and CDR2 LQKENI. CDR3 coding DNA: TGTGCCAGCTCACCGATTACGCCCACCGACTCTGGGGCCAACGTCCTGACTTTC. Its translation is CASSPITPTDSGANVLTF.

The V and J genes are TRBV10-3 and TRBJ2-5; no reliable D call. TRBJ2-7 matches the DNA end more closely, so the J call is doubtful. Germline V CDR1 and CDR2: ENHRY, SYGVKD. This CDR3 contains 13 residues. This CDR3 is CAISEARNYEQYF. CDR3 nucleotide sequence: TGTGCCATCAGTGAAGCGCGCAACTACGAGCAGTACTTC.

This chain joins TRBV6-5 and TRBJ2-5; 7 bases match TRBD2. The germline CDR1 and CDR2 sequences are MNHEY and SVGAGI. The length of the CDR3 is 16 residues. V lost 0 bases to trimming and J lost 0 bases; unmatched junction nucleotides: 4. This CDR3 is CASSYSWRGYQETQYF. CDR3 coding DNA: TGTGCCAGCAGTTACTCTTGGCGGGGGTACCAAGAGACCCAGTACTTC.

This clone was picked up one time. The chain employs TRBV6-5 and TRBJ1-3; D not resolved. Germline CDR1 is MNHEY and CDR2 is SVGAGI. The CDR3 totals 15 residues. The V end lost 5 bases, the J end lost 0 bases, and 11 bases lay between the germline ends. As DNA, the CDR3 is TGTGCCAGCAGTCAATATTATGGCTCTGGAAACACCATATATTTT. This gives the protein CASSQYYGSGNTIYF.

The V and J genes are TRBV5-1 and TRBJ1-1; D might be TRBD1 (5 bases). The CDR3 has 13 amino acids. Germline CDR1 is SGHRS and CDR2 is YFSETQ. V was cut by 0 bases and J by 7 bases, with 10 bases left in between. CDR3 in amino acids: CASSLDRSNEAFF. The CDR3 region has the DNA TGCGCCAGCAGCTTGGACAGGAGCAATGAAGCTTTCTTT.

In regard to this clone: At one boundary the junction diverges from the germline segment, which might be a read error. V usage is TRBV5-1 and J usage is TRBJ2-2, with D tentatively TRBD1 (5 bases). The CDR3 consists of 16 residues. Germline assignment: CDR1 SGHRS and CDR2 YFSETQ. The CDR3: CAGSLASGFVTGELFF. As DNA, the CDR3 is TGCGCCGGCAGCTTGGCCTCAGGGTTCGTCACCGGGGAGCTGTTTTTT.

V and J are TRBV18 and TRBJ1-3; the D is unclear. This CDR3 comprises 17 residues. Germline CDR1 is KGHSH and CDR2 is LQKENI. Between the trimmed V and J ends, which lost 1 base and 3 bases, there was a span of 16 bases. CDR3 DNA: TGTGCCAGCTCACCACTTCCGACGAAGGGTGGTGGAAACACCATATATTTT. This gives the protein CASSPLPTKGGGNTIYF.

This clone was recorded a few times. This chain's CDR3 is CASRRTGGWADTQYF. The DNA for the CDR3 is TGTGCCAGCAGGCGGACAGGGGGCTGGGCAGATACGCAGTATTTT. The chain couples TRBV11-2 to TRBJ2-3; TRBD1 aligns across 11 bases. The CDR3 is made up of 15 amino acids. CDR1 and CDR2 from the germline V gene are SGHAT and FQNNGV. V shed 6 bases and J 4 bases; nucleotides not matched to a gene: 6.

The chain recombines TRBV27 with TRBJ2-7, with D possibly called TRBD1 or TRBD2 (7 bases each). Germline values: CDR1 MNHEY, CDR2 SMNVEV (reference sequence). This CDR3 spans 14 amino acids. Trimming shortened V by 4 bases and J by 3 bases, and 13 bases separated the two germline ends. The CDR3: CASSSRRGGYEQYF. DNA for the CDR3: TGTGCCAGCAGTTCCCGCAGGGGGGGCTACGAGCAGTACTTC.

With respect to this clone: Other DNA sequences in the same sample also yield this CDR3. The chain links TRBV9 to TRBJ1-2; D gene ambiguous. The CDR3 is 13 amino acids. The germline V gene encodes CDR1 SGDLS and CDR2 YYNGEE. Trimming removed 0 bases at V and 0 bases at J, with 3 bases between. CDR3 sequence reads: CASSVGANYGYTF. The CDR3 nucleotides read TGTGCCAGCAGCGTAGGAGCTAACTATGGCTACACCTTC.

This chain uses TRBV18 with TRBJ2-1, with 14 bases that match TRBD2. Germline trimming cut 0 bases from V and 8 bases from J; bases unmatched to any gene: 0. This CDR3 has 15 residues. Germline lookup yields CDR1 KGHSH and CDR2 LQKENI. CDR3 in DNA: TGTGCCAGCTCACCACCGGGACTAGCGGGAGATGAGCAGTTCTTC. Its translation: CASSPPGLAGDEQFF.

Only one count was recorded for this clone. The chain combines TRBV2 with TRBJ2-2; 7 bases match TRBD1. The CDR3 spans 14 residues. Trimming cost V 5 bases and J 2 bases; bases outside gene matches: 2. CDR1 and CDR2 (germline): SNHLY, FYNNEI. The CDR3 region has the DNA TGTGCCAGCAGTTACAGGGGTAACACCGGGGAGCTGTTTTTT. It is translated as CASSYRGNTGELFF.

The V gene is TRBV6-1, the J gene TRBJ1-2; D is unresolved. The CDR3 covers 17 residues. The V and J ends lost 1 base and 3 bases respectively, with 18 bases between them. Germline-derived CDR1 and CDR2 are MNHNS and SASEGT. In DNA, the CDR3 is TGTGCCAGCAGTGAAGGTCCGCTATACCGTATAGACTATGGCTACACCTTC. It encodes CASSEGPLYRIDYGYTF.

In the case of this clone: The junction differs from germline at one of its ends, possibly a read error. The chain recombines TRBV10-3 with TRBJ2-2, with TRBD1 identical over 7 bases. The CDR3 totals 16 residues. Germline CDR1 is ENHRY and CDR2 is SYGVKD. CDR3: CAITETGPSNTGELFF. Written as DNA, the CDR3 is TGTGCCATCACTGAGACAGGGCCATCGAACACCGGGGAGCTGTTTTTT.

Comment on this clone: Different DNA sequences within this sample yield the same CDR3. The J gene is TRBJ2-7, the V gene TRBV19; the D gene is possibly TRBD1 (5 bases). The CDR3 is made up of 13 amino acids. V lost 2 bases and J 1 base, leaving 6 bases between the germline ends. Germline V gene sequence: CDR1 LNHDA, CDR2 SQIVND (reference sequence). CDR3 residues: CASSITGSYEQYF. The CDR3 bases are TGTGCCAGTAGTATAACAGGTTCCTACGAGCAGTACTTC.

V is TRBV7-9 and J is TRBJ1-1, with 7 bases fitting TRBD1. CDR1 and CDR2 (germline): SEHNR, FQNEAQ (reference sequence). V lost 5 bases and J lost 1; bases outside the gene matches: 4. The length of the CDR3 is 14 residues. As DNA, the CDR3 is TGTGCCAGCAGCGCGAGACAGGGGAACACTGAAGCTTTCTTT. It yields the protein CASSARQGNTEAFF.

The chain joins TRBV5-6 to TRBJ2-2; D perhaps matches TRBD1 (5 bases). The germline CDR1 and CDR2 sequences are SGHDT and YYEEEE. CDR3 length: 15 amino acids. Deletions cut 4 bases from V and 0 bases from J, with 10 bases between. CDR3: CASSDQGTNTGELFF. The CDR3 DNA is TGTGCCAGCAGCGACCAGGGTACGAACACCGGGGAGCTGTTTTTT.

The chain is built from TRBV7-9 and TRBJ2-3; D gene unclear. V gave up 5 bases and J gave up 4 bases, with 7 bases separating them. Germline loops: CDR1 SEHNR, CDR2 FQNEAQ (reference sequence). This CDR3 has 12 residues. The CDR3 DNA reads TGTGCCAGCAGCCCGTCCCCAGATACGCAGTATTTT. Protein product: CASSPSPDTQYF.

A single count supports this clone. The rearrangement links TRBV7-2 to TRBJ2-5, with TRBD2 identical over 8 bases. The CDR3 spans 14 residues. V lost 6 bases to trimming and J lost 2 bases; unmatched junction nucleotides: 5. Germline V gene lookup returns CDR1 SGHTA and CDR2 FQGNSA. This CDR3 reads CASSPSGRQETQYF. CDR3 in DNA: TGTGCCAGCAGTCCAAGCGGGAGACAAGAGACCCAGTACTTC.